Presented here are 18 T cell receptor beta chains from one specimen sequenced in a study of cytomegalovirus exposure and HLA in healthy donors. A multiplex PCR was run with 60 Vbeta primers and 13 Jbeta primers. Assay: immunoSEQ multiplex PCR; the TCRdb copy retains only in-frame clones and omits some. The sample gives 200,000 to 250,000 clones, 76% of which show up once; roughly 0.6% is in the top ten. Sequencing input: PBMCs. These receptors were collected from a man in his late teens or twenties in good health and CMV-seronegative.

Note on this clone: At one boundary the junction diverges from the germline segment, which might be a read error. Other DNA sequences from this sample encode an identical CDR3 as well. The gene calls are TRBV7-9 and TRBJ2-3, with D tentatively TRBD2 (5 bases). This CDR3 region has 15 residues. Germline V gene sequence: CDR1 SEHNR, CDR2 FQNEAQ (reference sequence). CDR3 sequence: CSSSLSGGGTDTQYF. The DNA for the CDR3 is TGTTCCAGCAGCTTATCCGGAGGCGGTACAGATACGCAGTATTTT.

This rearrangement joins TRBV10-1 to TRBJ2-1, with 8 bases identical to TRBD2. V gave up 6 bases and J gave up 9 bases; unmatched junction bases: 7. CDR3 size: 13 residues. Germline CDR1 WNHNN, CDR2 SYGVQD (reference sequence). The DNA of the CDR3 is TGCGCCAGCAGAAAGGGACTAGGTAGTGAGCAGTTCTTC. As protein: CASRKGLGSEQFF.

This clone was recorded only once. The rearrangement uses TRBV19 and TRBJ1-2; TRBD1 aligns across 7 bases. CDR3 length: 14 residues. Trimming took 5 bases from V and 5 from J; bases not matched to a gene: 8. The germline V gene has CDR1 LNHDA and CDR2 SQIVND (reference sequence). CDR3 residues: CASSPRTGLYGYTF. The DNA of the CDR3 is TGTGCCAGTAGTCCGCGGACAGGACTTTATGGCTACACCTTC.

This clone was detected a few times. The chain has TRBV30 and TRBJ2-1; 7 positions agree with TRBD2. V was pared by 2 bases and J by 4 bases, with 5 bases of the junction left unmatched. From germline, CDR1 is GTSNPN and CDR2 SVGIG (reference sequence). This CDR3 is built from 14 residues. CDR3 sequence: CAWSRASGYNEQFF. The CDR3 DNA reads as TGTGCCTGGAGTCGCGCTAGCGGATACAATGAGCAGTTCTTC.

The rearrangement uses TRBV5-1 and TRBJ2-3; TRBD1 matches at 10 bases. This CDR3 is 14 amino acids long. Germline values: CDR1 SGHRS, CDR2 YFSETQ. Losses at the gene ends were 5 bases for V and 5 bases for J; bases not matched to a gene: 5. DNA of the CDR3: TGCGCCAGCAGGGGGACAGGGGCGGGAGATACGCAGTATTTT. As protein: CASRGTGAGDTQYF.

The V gene is TRBV28, the J gene TRBJ2-5, with 7 bases matching TRBD2. The assigned J gene may be wrong: the sequence end matches TRBJ2-7 better. Germline CDR1 MDHEN, CDR2 SYDVKM. The CDR3 length is 14 residues. The CDR3 DNA reads TGTGCCAGCACCGTTGGCGGGAGACCCTACGAGCAGTACTTC. Its protein is CASTVGGRPYEQYF.

The chain uses TRBV19 and TRBJ2-5, with 9 nucleotides matching TRBD1. J lost 4 bases, V lost 3 bases, and 6 bases had no gene match. CDR3 size: 15 residues. Germline CDR1 and CDR2: LNHDA and SQIVND (reference sequence). The CDR3 nucleotides are TGTGCCAGTAGTATGGTACAGGGGGCTGTAGAGACCCAGTACTTC. Its translation is CASSMVQGAVETQYF.

V and J are TRBV7-3 and TRBJ2-1; TRBD2 agrees at 9 bases. The junction had 8 bases not matched to a gene; V was cut back by 4 bases and J by 4 bases. This CDR3 spans 16 amino acids. Germline CDR1 SGHTA, CDR2 FQGTGA. The CDR3: CASSSGGGRGYNEQFF. CDR3 nucleotides: TGTGCCAGCAGCTCCGGGGGCGGGAGGGGATACAATGAGCAGTTCTTC.

This chain links TRBV2 with TRBJ1-4, with a weak D call TRBD1 (5 bases). Germline V CDR1 and CDR2: SNHLY, FYNNEI. There are 14 residues in the CDR3. V was cut by 3 bases and J by 7 bases, with 12 bases left in between. Written as DNA, the CDR3 is TGTGCCAGCAGTGACATGCAGGGAATTGAAAAACTGTTTTTT. This sequence encodes CASSDMQGIEKLFF. Full variable domain (missing parts from reference TRBV2 and TRBJ1-4): EPEVTQTPSHQVTQMGQEVILRCVPISNHLYFYWYRQILGQKVEFLVSFYNNEISEKSEIFDDQFSVERPDGSNFTLKIRSTKLEDSAMYFCASSDMQGIEKLFFGSGTQLSVL.

This clone was seen only a few times. The gene calls are TRBV6-1 and TRBJ1-1; 7 bases map to TRBD1. The germline V gene has CDR1 MNHNS and CDR2 SASEGT. With 3 bases clipped from V and 3 bases from J, the junction kept 7 bases outside the gene matches. CDR3 size: 15 residues. The DNA for the CDR3 is TGTGCCAGCAGTGAGGGACAGCAGCCCCACACTGAAGCTTTCTTT. Translating gives CASSEGQQPHTEAFF.

This chain joins TRBV5-1 and TRBJ2-7, with a tentative D call TRBD2 (5 bases). Germline CDR1 and CDR2: SGHRS and YFSETQ. Between the trimmed V and J ends, which lost 2 bases and 2 bases, there was a span of 11 bases. The CDR3 loop spans 14 amino acids. The CDR3 DNA follows: TGCGCCAGCAGCTTTCCGGGGAACCCCTACGAGCAGTACTTC. Protein: CASSFPGNPYEQYF.

The chain uses TRBV19 and TRBJ2-3; 10 nucleotides align to TRBD1. Germline values: CDR1 LNHDA, CDR2 SQIVND (reference sequence). The junction had 9 bases not matched to a gene; V was cut back by 3 bases and J by 3 bases. This CDR3 spans 17 amino acids. Here the CDR3 reads CASSIPRQGARTDTQYF. As DNA, the CDR3 is TGTGCCAGTAGTATTCCCCGACAGGGGGCACGGACAGATACGCAGTATTTT.

The J gene is TRBJ1-5, the V gene TRBV30, with no clear D. The CDR3 totals 15 residues. Deletions cut 3 bases from V and 5 bases from J, with 17 bases between. Germline-derived CDR1 and CDR2 are GTSNPN and SVGIG (reference sequence). CDR3 protein: CAWRPWTGSDQPQHF. CDR3 DNA: TGTGCCTGGAGACCATGGACCGGGAGCGATCAGCCCCAGCATTTT.

Remarks on this clone: At the DNA level, this CDR3 is encoded by other sequences in the same sample as well. This chain uses TRBV6-5 with TRBJ2-7, with D maybe TRBD2 (5 bases). The germline V gene encodes CDR1 MNHEY and CDR2 SVGAGI. Trimming stripped 5 bases from V and 3 bases from J, with 8 bases between. The CDR3 totals 12 residues. The CDR3 nucleotides read TGTGCCAGCAGTACGAGCGGCTACGAGCAGTACTTC. It is translated as CASSTSGYEQYF.

About this clone: A junction boundary mismatches the germline segment, possibly from a read error. The J gene is TRBJ1-4, the V gene TRBV20-1; D remains unclear. The CDR3 runs 11 residues. Germline V gives CDR1 DFQATT, CDR2 SNEGSKA (reference sequence). The CDR3 DNA is TGCAGTGCTAGAGCGTATAGGAGTGAGTCTTTT. This encodes CSARAYRSESF.

The gene calls are TRBV27 and TRBJ2-3; D is perhaps TRBD1 (5 bases). The V gene lost 8 bases and the J gene lost 2 bases, with 17 bases spanning the gap. Germline CDR1 and CDR2: MNHEY and SMNVEV (reference sequence). The length of the CDR3 is 15 residues. The CDR3 DNA reads as TGTGCCAGCTCCAAGGGTCAGGGTCCCACAGATACGCAGTATTTT. It encodes CASSKGQGPTDTQYF.

Here the CDR3 reads CASSPGQGTYEQYF. In DNA form, the CDR3 reads TGTGCCAGTAGCCCGGGACAGGGAACCTACGAGCAGTACTTC. The chain links TRBV19 to TRBJ2-7; 9 bases line up with TRBD1. The CDR3 has 14 residues. The V segment lost 6 bases and the J segment 2 bases; nucleotides outside the gene matches: 5. The germline V gene has CDR1 LNHDA and CDR2 SQIVND (reference sequence).

The chain is built from TRBV2 and TRBJ2-2, with 8 bases fitting TRBD2. Per the germline V gene, CDR1 is SNHLY and CDR2 is FYNNEI. The CDR3 sequence is 15 residues long. V lost 4 bases, J lost 2 bases, and 3 bases stayed unmatched. The DNA of the CDR3 is TGTGCCAGCAGTGCCAGCGGGAGAAACACCGGGGAGCTGTTTTTT. Translated, it gives CASSASGRNTGELFF.